This T cell receptor beta chain stems from a study of blood T cell repertoires in COVID-19. At the level of the study: Some COVID-19 samples were acute and others convalescent; all came from the United States, Italy and Spain.

V was clipped by 2 bases and J by 2 bases; unmatched bases: 1. CDR1 and CDR2 from the germline V gene are SNHLY and FYNNEI. The CDR3 consists of 15 residues. Original data processing: How many nucleated cells were present was estimated from reference gene primer amplification. Data came from immunoSEQ multiplex PCR; TCRdb stores just in-frame clones and leaves some out. V and J calls and clone size are copied from that table; D and trimming were computed from the DNA. This table has about 140,000 clones, around 87% appearing once. Sequencing was done on a sample of peripheral blood. The chain employs TRBV2 and TRBJ2-7; 12 nucleotides align to TRBD2. The source is a human donor in a cohort sampled during active COVID-19. Written as DNA, the CDR3 is TGTGCCAGCAGTGAAAGGACTAGCGGGGCCTACGAGCAGTACTTC. This sequence encodes CASSERTSGAYEQYF.